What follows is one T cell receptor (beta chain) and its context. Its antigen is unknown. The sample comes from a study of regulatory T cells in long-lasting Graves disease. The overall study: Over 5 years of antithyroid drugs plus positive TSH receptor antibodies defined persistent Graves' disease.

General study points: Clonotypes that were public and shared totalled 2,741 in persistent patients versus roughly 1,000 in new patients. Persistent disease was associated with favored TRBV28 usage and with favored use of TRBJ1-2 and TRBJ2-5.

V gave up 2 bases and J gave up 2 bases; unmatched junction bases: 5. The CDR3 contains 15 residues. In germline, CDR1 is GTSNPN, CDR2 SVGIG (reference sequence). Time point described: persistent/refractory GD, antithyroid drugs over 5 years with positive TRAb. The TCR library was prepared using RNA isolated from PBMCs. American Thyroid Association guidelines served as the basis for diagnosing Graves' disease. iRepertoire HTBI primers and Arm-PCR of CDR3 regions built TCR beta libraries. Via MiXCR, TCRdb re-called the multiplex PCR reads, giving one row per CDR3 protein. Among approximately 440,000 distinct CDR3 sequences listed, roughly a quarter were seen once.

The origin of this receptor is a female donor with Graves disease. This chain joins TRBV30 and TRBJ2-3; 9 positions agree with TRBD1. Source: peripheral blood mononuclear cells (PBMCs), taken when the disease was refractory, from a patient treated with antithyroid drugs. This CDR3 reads CAWSLGTGPTDTQYF. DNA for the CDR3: TGTGCCTGGAGTCTCGGGACAGGGCCCACAGATACGCAGTATTTT.